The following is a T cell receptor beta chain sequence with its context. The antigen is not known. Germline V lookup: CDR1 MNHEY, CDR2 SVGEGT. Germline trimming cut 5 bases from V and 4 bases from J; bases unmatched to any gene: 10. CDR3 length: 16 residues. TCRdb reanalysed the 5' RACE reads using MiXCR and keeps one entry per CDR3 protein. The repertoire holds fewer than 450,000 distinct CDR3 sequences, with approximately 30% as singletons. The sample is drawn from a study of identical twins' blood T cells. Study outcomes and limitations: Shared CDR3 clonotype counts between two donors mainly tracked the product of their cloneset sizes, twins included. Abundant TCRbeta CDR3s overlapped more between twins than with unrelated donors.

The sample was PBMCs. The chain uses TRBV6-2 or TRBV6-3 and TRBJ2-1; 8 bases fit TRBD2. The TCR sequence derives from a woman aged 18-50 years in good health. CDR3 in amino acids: CASSPRYSGIYNEQFF. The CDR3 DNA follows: TGTGCCAGCAGTCCCCGGTATAGCGGGATATACAATGAGCAGTTCTTC.